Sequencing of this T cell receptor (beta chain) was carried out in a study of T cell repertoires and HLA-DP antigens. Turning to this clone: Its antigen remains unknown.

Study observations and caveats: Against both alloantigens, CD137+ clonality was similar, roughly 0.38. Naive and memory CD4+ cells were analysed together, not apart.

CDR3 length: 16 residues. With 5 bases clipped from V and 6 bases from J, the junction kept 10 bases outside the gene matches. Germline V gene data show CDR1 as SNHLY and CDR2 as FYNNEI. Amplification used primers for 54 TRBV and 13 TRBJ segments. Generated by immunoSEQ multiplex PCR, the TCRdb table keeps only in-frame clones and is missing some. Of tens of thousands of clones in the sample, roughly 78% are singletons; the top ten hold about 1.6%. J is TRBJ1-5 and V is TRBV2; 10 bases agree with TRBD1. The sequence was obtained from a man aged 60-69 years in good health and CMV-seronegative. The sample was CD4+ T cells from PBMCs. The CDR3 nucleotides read TGTGCCAGCAGTTCTCCAGGACAGGGGGGAAGTCAGCCCCAGCATTTT. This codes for CASSSPGQGGSQPQHF.